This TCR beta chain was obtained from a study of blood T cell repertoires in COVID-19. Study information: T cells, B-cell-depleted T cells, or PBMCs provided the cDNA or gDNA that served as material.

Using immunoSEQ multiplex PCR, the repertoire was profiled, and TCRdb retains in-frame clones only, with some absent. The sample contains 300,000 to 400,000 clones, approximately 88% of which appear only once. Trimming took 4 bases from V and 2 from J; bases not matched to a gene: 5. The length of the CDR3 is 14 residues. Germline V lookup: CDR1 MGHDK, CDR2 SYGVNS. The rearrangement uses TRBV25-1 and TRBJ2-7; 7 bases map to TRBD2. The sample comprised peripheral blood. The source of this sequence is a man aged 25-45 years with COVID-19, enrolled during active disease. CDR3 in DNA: TGTGCCAGCAGTGCCCAGAGCGGGGCCTACGAGCAGTACTTC. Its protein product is CASSAQSGAYEQYF.